This T cell receptor beta chain came from a study of cytomegalovirus exposure and HLA in healthy donors. Regarding the study as a whole: Researchers catalogued about 150 TCR beta chains as cytomegalovirus-associated. Testing in vitro showed a few CMV-associated chains specific for CMV antigens. Among the most significant clusters, several appeared linked to common viral pathogens in a later analysis.

This CDR3 spans 15 amino acids. Trimming pared 0 bases from V and 0 bases from J, leaving 8 bases between. Germline CDR1 reads LNHNV; CDR2 reads YYDKDF (reference sequence). Turning to this clone: Its cognate antigen is unknown.

The PCR used 60 Vbeta and 13 Jbeta primers. This table comes from immunoSEQ multiplex PCR, and its TCRdb copy is limited to in-frame clones, with some not included. This sample has approximately 100,000 clones, with more than 65% found just once. The specimen was PBMCs. This receptor was obtained from a woman aged 50 to 60 in good health and CMV-seropositive. The chain employs TRBV15 and TRBJ2-5, with a weak D call TRBD1 (5 bases). In nucleotides, the CDR3 is TGTGCCACCAGCAGAGAGACAGCGTACCAAGAGACCCAGTACTTC. Amino acid sequence: CATSRETAYQETQYF.